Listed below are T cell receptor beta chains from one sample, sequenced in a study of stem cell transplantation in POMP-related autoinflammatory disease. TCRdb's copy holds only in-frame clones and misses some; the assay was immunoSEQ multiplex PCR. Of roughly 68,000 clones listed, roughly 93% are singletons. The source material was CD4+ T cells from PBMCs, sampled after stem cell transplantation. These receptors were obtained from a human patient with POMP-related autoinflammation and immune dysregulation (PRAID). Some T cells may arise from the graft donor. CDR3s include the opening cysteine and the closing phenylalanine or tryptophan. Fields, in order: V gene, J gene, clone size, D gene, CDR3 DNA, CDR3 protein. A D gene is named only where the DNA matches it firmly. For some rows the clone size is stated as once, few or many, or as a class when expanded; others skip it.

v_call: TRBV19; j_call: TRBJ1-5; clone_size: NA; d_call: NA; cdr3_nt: TGTGCCAGTAGTACCCATAGCAATCAGCCCCAGCATTTT; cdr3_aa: CASSTHSNQPQHF
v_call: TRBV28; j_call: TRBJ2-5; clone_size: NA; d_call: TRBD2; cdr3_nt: TGTGCCAGCAGTTCCACAACCTCGACTAGCGCGAAGACCCAGTACTTC; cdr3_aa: CASSSTTSTSAKTQYF
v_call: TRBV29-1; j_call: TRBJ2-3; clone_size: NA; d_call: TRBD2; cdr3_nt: TGCAGCGTTGATAGCGGGAGCACAGATACGCAGTATTTT; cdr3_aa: CSVDSGSTDTQYF
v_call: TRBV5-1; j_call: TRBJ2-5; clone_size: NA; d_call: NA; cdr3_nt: TGCGCCAGCAGCATTACAGCCTTGGGGGAGACCCAGTACTTC; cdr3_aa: CASSITALGETQYF
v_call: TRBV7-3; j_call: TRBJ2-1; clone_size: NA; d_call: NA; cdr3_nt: TGTGCCAGCAGCTTAATAGCGGCCGAATACAATGAGCAGTTCTTC; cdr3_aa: CASSLIAAEYNEQFF
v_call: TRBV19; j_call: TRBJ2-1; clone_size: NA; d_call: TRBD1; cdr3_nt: TGTGCCAGTAGTAGGGACAGGGGGTACAATGAGCAGTTCTTC; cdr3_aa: CASSRDRGYNEQFF
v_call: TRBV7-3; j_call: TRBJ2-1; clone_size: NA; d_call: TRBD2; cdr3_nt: TGTGCCAGCAGCGGTAGCGGGAGTCGCAATGAGCAGTTCTTC; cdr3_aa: CASSGSGSRNEQFF
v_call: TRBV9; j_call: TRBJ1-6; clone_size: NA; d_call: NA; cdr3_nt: TGTGCCAGCAGCGTAGCCTCCTATAATTCACCCCTCCACTTT; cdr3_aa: CASSVASYNSPLHF
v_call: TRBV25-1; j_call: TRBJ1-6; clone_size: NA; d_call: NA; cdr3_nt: TGTGCCAGCAGTGAATATGAGGGTTCACCCCTCCACTTT; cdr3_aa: CASSEYEGSPLHF
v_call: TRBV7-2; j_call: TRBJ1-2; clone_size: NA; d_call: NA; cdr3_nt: TGTGCCAGCAGCTTATATCTCGAGGGGGACGTCTATGGCTACACCTTC; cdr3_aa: CASSLYLEGDVYGYTF
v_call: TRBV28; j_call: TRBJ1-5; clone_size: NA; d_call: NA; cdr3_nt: TGTGCCAGCAGTTTTGGGGACGGTGATCAGCCCCAGCATTTT; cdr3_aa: CASSFGDGDQPQHF
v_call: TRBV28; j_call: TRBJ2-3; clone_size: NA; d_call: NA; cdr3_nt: TGTGCCAGCAGGTCCCCTGATATAGATACGCAGTATTTT; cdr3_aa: CASRSPDIDTQYF
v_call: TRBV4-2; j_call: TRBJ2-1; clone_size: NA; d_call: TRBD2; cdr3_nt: TGTGCCAGCAGCCCCCAGGGACTAGTGATCTACAATGAGCAGTTCTTC; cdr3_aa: CASSPQGLVIYNEQFF
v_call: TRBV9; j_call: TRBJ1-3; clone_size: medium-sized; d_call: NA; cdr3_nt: TGTGCCAGCAGCGCGGGTAGGATCTCTGGAAACACCATATATTTT; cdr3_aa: CASSAGRISGNTIYF
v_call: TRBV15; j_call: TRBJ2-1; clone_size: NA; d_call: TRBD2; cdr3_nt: TGTGCCACCAGCAGCCAACGGGAGGGTGAGCAGTTCTTC; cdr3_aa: CATSSQREGEQFF
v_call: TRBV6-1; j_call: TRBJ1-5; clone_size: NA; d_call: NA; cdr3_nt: TGTGCCAGCAGTGAAGCCTGGAACAATCAGCCCCAGCATTTT; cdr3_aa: CASSEAWNNQPQHF
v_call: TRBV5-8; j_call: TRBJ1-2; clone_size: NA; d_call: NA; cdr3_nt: TGTGCCAGCAGCTCAGGCACACGGAACTATGGCTACACCTTC; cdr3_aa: CASSSGTRNYGYTF
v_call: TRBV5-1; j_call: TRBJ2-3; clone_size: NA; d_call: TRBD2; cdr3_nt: TGCGCCAGCAGCTCCGGACTAGCGGGGGGCACAGATACGCAGTATTTT; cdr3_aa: CASSSGLAGGTDTQYF
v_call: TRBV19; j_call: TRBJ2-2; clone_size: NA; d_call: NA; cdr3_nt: TGTGCCAGTAGTATAGGCCAGGTAGGGGACACCGGGGAGCTGTTTTTT; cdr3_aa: CASSIGQVGDTGELFF
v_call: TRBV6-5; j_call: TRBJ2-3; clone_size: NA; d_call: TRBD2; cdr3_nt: TGTGCCAGCAGGGTAGCGGGAGAGGGCACAGATACGCAGTATTTT; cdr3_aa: CASRVAGEGTDTQYF
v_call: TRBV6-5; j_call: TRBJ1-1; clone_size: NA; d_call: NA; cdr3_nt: TGTGCCAGCAGAAACCAAAAAGGGGGAACTGAAGCTTTCTTT; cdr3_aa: CASRNQKGGTEAFF
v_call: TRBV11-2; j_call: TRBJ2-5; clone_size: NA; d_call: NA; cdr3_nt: TGTGCCAGCAGCACCCGAGGGTCCAGGGCCCAAGAGACCCAGTACTTC; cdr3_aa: CASSTRGSRAQETQYF
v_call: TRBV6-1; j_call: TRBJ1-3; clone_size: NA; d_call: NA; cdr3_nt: TGTGCCAGCACTGACAGCTCTTTCTCTGGAAACACCATATATTTT; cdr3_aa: CASTDSSFSGNTIYF
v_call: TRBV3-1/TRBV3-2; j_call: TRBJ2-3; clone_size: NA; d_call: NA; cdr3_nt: TGTGCCAGCAGCCACTACCTCGGAGGGCCAAATACGCAGTATTTT; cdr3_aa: CASSHYLGGPNTQYF
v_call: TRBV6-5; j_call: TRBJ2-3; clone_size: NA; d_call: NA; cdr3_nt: TGTGCCAGCAGTTACTCGGGCAGGACAGATACGCAGTATTTT; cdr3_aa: CASSYSGRTDTQYF
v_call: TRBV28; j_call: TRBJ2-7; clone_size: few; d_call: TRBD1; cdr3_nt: TGTGCCAGCAGTTTTGAGGACAGGGCCGAGCAGTACTTC; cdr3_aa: CASSFEDRAEQYF
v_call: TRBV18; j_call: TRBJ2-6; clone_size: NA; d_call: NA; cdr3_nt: TGTGCCAGCTCACCGGAGTTCCCCGCTGGGGCCAACGTCCTGACTTTC; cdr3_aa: CASSPEFPAGANVLTF
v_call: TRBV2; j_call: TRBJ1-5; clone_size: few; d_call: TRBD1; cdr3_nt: TGTGCCAGCAGGACCCGCCCAGGGGGCTTGGGTCAGCCCCAGCATTTT; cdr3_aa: CASRTRPGGLGQPQHF
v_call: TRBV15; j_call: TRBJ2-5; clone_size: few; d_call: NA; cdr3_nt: TGTGCCACCAGCAATACAGGGTTCGGGGAGACCCAGTACTTC; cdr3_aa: CATSNTGFGETQYF
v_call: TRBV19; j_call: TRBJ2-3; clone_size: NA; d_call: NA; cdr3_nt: TGTGCCAGTAGTGTCACCTCCACAGATACGCAGTATTTT; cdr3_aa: CASSVTSTDTQYF
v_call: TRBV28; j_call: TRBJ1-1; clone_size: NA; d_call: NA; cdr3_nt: TGTGCCAGCAGTTTATTTCAGGGGTCCACTGAAGCTTTCTTT; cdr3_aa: CASSLFQGSTEAFF
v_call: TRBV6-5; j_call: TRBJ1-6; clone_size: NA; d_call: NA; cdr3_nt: TGTGCCAGCAGTCTCGTGGGCAGAAACAATTCACCCCTCCACTTT; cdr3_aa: CASSLVGRNNSPLHF
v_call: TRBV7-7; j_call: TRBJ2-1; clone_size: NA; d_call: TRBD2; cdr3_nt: TGTGCCAGCAGTCTACAAGCGGGGAACTACAATGAGCAGTTCTTC; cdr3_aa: CASSLQAGNYNEQFF
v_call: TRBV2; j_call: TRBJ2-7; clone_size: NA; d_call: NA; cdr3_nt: TGTGCCAGCAGTGAAAGATACAGCTCCTACGAGCAGTACTTC; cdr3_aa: CASSERYSSYEQYF
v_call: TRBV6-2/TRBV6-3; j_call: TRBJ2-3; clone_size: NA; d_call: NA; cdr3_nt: TGTGCCAGCAGTTACTCCGGGTACCCAGATACGCAGTATTTT; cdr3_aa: CASSYSGYPDTQYF
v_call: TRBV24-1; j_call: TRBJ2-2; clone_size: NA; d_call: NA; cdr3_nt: TGTGCCACCAGTGAAGGGCTTAGGGAGCTGTTTTTT; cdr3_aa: CATSEGLRELFF
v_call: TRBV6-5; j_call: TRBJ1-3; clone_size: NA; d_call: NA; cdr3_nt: TGTGCCAGCAGTTACTCTACACAGGTCTCTGGAAACACCATATATTTT; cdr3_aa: CASSYSTQVSGNTIYF
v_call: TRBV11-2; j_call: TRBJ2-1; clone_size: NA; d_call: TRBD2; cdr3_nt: TGTGCCAGCAGGTTGAGAACTAGCGGGTTAAGTAATGAGCAGTTCTTC; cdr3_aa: CASRLRTSGLSNEQFF
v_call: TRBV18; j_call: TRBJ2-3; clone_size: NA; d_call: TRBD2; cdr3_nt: TGTGCCAGCTCACCGCTAGCGGGGGGGCGTGTTACGCAGTATTTT; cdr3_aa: CASSPLAGGRVTQYF
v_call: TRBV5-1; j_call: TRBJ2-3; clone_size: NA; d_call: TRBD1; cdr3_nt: TGCGCCAGCAGCTTGGTCCCTTTGCGAGGGGGCGCGACAGATACGCAGTATTTT; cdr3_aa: CASSLVPLRGGATDTQYF
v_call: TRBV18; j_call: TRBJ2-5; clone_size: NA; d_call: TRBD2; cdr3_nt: TGTGCCAGCTCACCAAGGCCCGGACTAGCGGGAGTCTCTGAGACCCAGTACTTC; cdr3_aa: CASSPRPGLAGVSETQYF
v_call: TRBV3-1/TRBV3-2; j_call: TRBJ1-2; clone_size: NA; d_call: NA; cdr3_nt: TGTGCCAGCAGCCAATTTACAGTCAACTATGGCTACACCTTC; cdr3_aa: CASSQFTVNYGYTF
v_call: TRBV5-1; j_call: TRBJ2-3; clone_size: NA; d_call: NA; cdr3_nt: TGCGCCAGCAGCTTGGAGGGGGGAGATACGCAGTATTTT; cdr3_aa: CASSLEGGDTQYF
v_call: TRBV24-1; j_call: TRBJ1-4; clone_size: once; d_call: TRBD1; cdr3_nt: TGTGCCACCAGTGATCTGGAGGACAGGGCAAATGAAAAACTGTTTTTT; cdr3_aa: CATSDLEDRANEKLFF
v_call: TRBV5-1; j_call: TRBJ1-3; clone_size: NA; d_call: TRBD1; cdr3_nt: TGCGCCAGCAGCTCCTCGGTAGGGACAGGGTCTGGAAACACCATATATTTT; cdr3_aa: CASSSSVGTGSGNTIYF
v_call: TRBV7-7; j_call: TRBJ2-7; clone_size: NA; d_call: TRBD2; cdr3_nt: TGTGCCAGCAGCTCTCCGGGACTAGCGGGAGTAATGAGCGAGCAGTACTTC; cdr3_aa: CASSSPGLAGVMSEQYF
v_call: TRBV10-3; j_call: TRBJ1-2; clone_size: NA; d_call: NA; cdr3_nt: TGTGCCATCAGTGGTCGACAGAACTATGGCTACACCTTC; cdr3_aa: CAISGRQNYGYTF
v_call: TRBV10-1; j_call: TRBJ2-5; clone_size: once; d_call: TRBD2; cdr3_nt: TGCGCCAGTTCGAGCGGGAGAGAGACCCAGTACTTC; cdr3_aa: CASSSGRETQYF
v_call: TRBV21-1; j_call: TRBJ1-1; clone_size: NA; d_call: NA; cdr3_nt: TGTGCCAGCAGCCCCGCCGTGAACACTGAAGCTTTCTTT; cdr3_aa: CASSPAVNTEAFF
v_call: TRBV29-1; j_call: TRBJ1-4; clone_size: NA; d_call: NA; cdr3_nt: TGCAGCGTTGAAGGACCGAATAATGAAAAACTGTTTTTT; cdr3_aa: CSVEGPNNEKLFF
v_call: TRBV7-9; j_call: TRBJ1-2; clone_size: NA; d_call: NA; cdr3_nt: TGTGCCAGCAGCTACTGGGGTGCGGGCTCTAACTATGGCTACACCTTC; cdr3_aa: CASSYWGAGSNYGYTF
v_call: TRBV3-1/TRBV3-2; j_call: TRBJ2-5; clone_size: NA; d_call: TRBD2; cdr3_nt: TGTGCCAGCAGCCAAGATTTGTCGGGGGGGGGACAAGAGACCCAGTACTTC; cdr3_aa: CASSQDLSGGGQETQYF
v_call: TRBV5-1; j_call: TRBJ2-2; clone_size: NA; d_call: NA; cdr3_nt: TGCGCCAGCAGCAAGGATCCGAACACCGGGGAGCTGTTTTTT; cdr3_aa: CASSKDPNTGELFF